The clone carrying this T cell receptor (beta chain) occurred many times. The time point was: before trial treatment. The treatment that donors received included nivolumab, ipilimumab, aspirin, low-dose cyclophosphamide and low-dose radiotherapy. Priming of first-strand cDNA relied on TRAV- and TRBV-specific primers (covering alpha and beta chains). Using a constant-region primer together with a V-primer adapter, TCRs were subjected to 20 to 25 PCR cycles of amplification. MiXCR, run by TCRdb on the reads, gives a single entry per CDR3 protein. The sample has about 60,000 distinct CDR3 sequences, 20% to 25% seen once. Germline V gives CDR1 SGHAT, CDR2 FQDESV (reference sequence). The CDR3 is 17 amino acids. V was clipped by 2 bases and J by 8 bases; unmatched bases: 10. The data were obtained in a study of low-dose radiotherapy and immunotherapy resistance in tumors. Looking at the study overall: Participants in Cohort 1 were administered 0.5 Gy per fraction at 2-week intervals, to a cumulative dose of 6.5 Gy. Every six weeks patients received intravenous ipilimumab 1 mg/kg, and every two weeks they received intravenous nivolumab 240 mg. With cycle 1 day 1 as the start, patients took oral aspirin 300 mg daily for four cycles.

The receptor was derived from a male donor with prostate cancer. Sequenced here: PBMCs, sampled before treatment. V is TRBV11-1 and J is TRBJ2-1; the match to TRBD2 covers 12 bases. DNA for the CDR3: TGTGCCAGCAGCTTAAGCCCCCGACTAGCGGGAGCAGATGAGCAGTTCTTC. This translates into CASSLSPRLAGADEQFF.